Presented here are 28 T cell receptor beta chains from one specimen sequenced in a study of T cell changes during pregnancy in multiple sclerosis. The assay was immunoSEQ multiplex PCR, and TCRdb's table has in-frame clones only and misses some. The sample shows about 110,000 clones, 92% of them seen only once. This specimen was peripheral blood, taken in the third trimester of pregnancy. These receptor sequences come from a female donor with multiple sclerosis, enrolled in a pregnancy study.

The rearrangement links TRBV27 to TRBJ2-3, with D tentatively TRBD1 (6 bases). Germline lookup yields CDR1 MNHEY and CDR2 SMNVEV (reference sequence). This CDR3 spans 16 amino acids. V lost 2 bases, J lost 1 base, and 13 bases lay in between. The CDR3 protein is CASSLGGLTRTDTQYF. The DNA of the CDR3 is TGTGCCAGCAGTTTAGGGGGCCTGACCCGCACAGATACGCAGTATTTT.

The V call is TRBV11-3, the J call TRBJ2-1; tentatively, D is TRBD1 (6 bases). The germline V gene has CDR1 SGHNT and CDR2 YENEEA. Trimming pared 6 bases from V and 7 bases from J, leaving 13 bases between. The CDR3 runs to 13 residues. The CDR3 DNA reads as TGTGCCAGCAGGAACGGACAGTCTAATGAGCAGTTCTTC. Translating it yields CASRNGQSNEQFF.

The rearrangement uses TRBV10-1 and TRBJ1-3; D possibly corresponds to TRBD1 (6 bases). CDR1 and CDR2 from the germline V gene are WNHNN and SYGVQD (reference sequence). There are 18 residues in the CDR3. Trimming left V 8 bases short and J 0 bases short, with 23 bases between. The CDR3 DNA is TGCGCCAGCCCTCCTCTCCGACAGGCCCGGTCCTCTGGAAACACCATATATTTT. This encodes CASPPLRQARSSGNTIYF.

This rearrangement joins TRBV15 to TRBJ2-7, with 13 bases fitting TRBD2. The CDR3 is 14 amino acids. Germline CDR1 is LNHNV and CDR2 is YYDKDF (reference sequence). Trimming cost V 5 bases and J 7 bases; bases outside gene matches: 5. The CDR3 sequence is CATSRTSGSGEQYF. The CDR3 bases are TGTGCCACCAGCCGGACTAGCGGGAGTGGTGAGCAGTACTTC.

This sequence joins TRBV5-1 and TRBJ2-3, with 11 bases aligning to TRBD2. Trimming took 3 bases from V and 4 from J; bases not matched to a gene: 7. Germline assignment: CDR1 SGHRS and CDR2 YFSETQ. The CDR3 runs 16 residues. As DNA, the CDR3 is TGCGCCAGCAGCTGGATAACTAGCGGGAGTGCAGATACGCAGTATTTT. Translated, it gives CASSWITSGSADTQYF.

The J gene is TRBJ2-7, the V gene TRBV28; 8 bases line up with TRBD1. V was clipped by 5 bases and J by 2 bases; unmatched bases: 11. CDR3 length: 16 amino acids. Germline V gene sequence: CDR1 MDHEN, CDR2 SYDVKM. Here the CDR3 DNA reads TGTGCCAGCAGTCTCCCTTTCGGGACAGGCACCTACGAGCAGTACTTC. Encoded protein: CASSLPFGTGTYEQYF.

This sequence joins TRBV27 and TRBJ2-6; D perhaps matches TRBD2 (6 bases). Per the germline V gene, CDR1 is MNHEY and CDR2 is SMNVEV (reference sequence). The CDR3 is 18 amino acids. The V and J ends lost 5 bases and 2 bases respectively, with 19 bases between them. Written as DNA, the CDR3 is TGTGCCAGCAGTCTGCGCGGGGCAGGCTTGGCTGGGGCCAACGTCCTGACTTTC. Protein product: CASSLRGAGLAGANVLTF.

The CDR3 DNA follows: TGTGCCAGCGGGACAGGGATCTACGAGCAGTACTTC. Encoded protein: CASGTGIYEQYF. This chain connects TRBV2 to TRBJ2-7, with TRBD1 identical over 9 bases. The germline V gene encodes CDR1 SNHLY and CDR2 FYNNEI. With V trimmed by 8 bases and J by 3 bases, 2 bases remained unmatched. The CDR3 has 12 residues.

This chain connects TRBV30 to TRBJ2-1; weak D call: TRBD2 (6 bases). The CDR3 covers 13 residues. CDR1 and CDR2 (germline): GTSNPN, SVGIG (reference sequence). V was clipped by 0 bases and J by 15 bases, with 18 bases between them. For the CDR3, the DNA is TGTGCCTGGAGTGTACTTGGAACTAGCAAAATGTTCTTC. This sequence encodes CAWSVLGTSKMFF.

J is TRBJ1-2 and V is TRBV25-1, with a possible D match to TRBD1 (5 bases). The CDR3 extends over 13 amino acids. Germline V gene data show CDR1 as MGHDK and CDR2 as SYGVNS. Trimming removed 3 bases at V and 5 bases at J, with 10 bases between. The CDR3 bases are TGTGCCAGCAGTGATCCGCAGGGTTATGGCTACACCTTC. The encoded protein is CASSDPQGYGYTF.

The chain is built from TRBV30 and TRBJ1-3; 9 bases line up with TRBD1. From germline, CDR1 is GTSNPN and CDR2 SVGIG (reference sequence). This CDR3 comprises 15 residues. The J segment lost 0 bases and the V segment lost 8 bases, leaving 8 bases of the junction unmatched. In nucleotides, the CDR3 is TGTGCCCTCGGACAGGGGTCCTACTCTGGAAACACCATATATTTT. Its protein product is CALGQGSYSGNTIYF.

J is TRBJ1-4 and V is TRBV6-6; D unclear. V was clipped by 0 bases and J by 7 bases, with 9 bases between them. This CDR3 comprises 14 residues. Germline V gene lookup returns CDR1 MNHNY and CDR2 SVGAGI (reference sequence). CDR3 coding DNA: TGTGCCAGCAGTTACTCGAGCGGAGGTGAAAAACTGTTTTTT. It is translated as CASSYSSGGEKLFF.

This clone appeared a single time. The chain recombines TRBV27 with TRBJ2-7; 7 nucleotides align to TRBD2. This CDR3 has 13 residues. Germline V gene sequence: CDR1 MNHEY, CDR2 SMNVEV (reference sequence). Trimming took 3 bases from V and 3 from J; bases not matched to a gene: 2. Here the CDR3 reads CASSLGGSYEQYF. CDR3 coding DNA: TGTGCCAGCAGTTTGGGGGGGAGCTACGAGCAGTACTTC.

CDR3 protein: CASSPGGGADTQYF. The CDR3 DNA sequence: TGCGCCAGCAGCCCAGGTGGGGGGGCAGATACGCAGTATTTT. The chain recombines TRBV5-1 with TRBJ2-3; 7 bases line up with TRBD2. The CDR3 has 14 amino acids. Germline V gene data show CDR1 as SGHRS and CDR2 as YFSETQ. V shed 4 bases and J 4 bases; nucleotides not matched to a gene: 6.

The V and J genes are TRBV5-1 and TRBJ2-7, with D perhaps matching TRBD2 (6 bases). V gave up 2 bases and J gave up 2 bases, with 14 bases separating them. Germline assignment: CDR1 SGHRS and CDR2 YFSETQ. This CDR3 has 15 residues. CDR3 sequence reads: CASSFFRDSTYEQYF. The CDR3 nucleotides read TGCGCCAGCAGCTTCTTCCGGGACTCCACCTACGAGCAGTACTTC.

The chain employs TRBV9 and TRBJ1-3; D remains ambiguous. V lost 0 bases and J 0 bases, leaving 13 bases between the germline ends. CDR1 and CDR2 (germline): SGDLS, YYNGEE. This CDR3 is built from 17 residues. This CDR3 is CASSVESRRNSGNTIYF. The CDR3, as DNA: TGTGCCAGCAGCGTAGAGAGCAGGAGGAACTCTGGAAACACCATATATTTT. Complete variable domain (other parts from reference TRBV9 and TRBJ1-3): DSGVTQTPKHLITATGQRVTLRCSPRSGDLSVYWYQQSLDQGLQFLIQYYNGEERAKGNILERFSAQQFPDLHSELNLSSLELGDSALYFCASSVESRRNSGNTIYFGEGSWLTVV.

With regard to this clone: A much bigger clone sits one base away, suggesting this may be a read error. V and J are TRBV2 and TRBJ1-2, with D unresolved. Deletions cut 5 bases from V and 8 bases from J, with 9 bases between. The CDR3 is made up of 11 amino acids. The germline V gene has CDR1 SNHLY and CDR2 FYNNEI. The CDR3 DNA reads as TGTGCCAGCAGTTGGGAGCAAGGCTACACCTTC. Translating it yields CASSWEQGYTF.

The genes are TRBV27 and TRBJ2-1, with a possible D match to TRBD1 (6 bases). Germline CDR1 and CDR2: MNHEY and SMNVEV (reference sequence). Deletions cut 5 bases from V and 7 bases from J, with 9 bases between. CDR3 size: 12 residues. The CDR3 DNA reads TGTGCCAGCAGTACCAGGGGTAATGAGCAGTTCTTC. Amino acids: CASSTRGNEQFF.

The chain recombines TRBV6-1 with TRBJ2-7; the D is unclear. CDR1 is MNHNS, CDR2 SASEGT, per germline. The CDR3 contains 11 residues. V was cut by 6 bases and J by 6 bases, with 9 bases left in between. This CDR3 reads CASSVKSEQYF. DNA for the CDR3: TGTGCCAGCAGCGTAAAGAGCGAGCAGTACTTC.

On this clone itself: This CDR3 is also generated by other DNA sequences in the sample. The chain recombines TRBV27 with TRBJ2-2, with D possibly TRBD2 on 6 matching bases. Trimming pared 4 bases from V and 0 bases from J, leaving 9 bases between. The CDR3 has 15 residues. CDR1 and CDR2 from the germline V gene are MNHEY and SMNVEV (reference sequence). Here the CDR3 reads CASSWGGSNTGELFF. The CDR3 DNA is TGTGCCAGCAGTTGGGGAGGATCGAACACCGGGGAGCTGTTTTTT.

CDR3 DNA: TGTGCCAGCAGCCTTAGCGGGGGGGCGGGTGAGCAGTTCTTC. Translated, it gives CASSLSGGAGEQFF. The chain joins TRBV9 to TRBJ2-1, with 11 bases matching TRBD2. The CDR3 spans 14 residues. Germline CDR1 SGDLS, CDR2 YYNGEE. Germline trimming cut 4 bases from V and 9 bases from J; bases unmatched to any gene: 6.

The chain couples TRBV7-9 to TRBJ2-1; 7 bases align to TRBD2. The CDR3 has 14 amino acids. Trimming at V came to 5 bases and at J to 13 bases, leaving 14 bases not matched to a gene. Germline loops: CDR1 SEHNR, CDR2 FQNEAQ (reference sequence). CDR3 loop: CASSPPGLADKQFF. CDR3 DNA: TGTGCCAGCAGCCCGCCCGGGCTAGCGGACAAACAGTTCTTC.

The CDR3 DNA reads as TGTGCCAGCAGTTTAAGCGGGACTCTGTACGAGCAGTACTTC. It is translated as CASSLSGTLYEQYF. This rearrangement joins TRBV27 to TRBJ2-7; 7 positions agree with TRBD2. The germline V gene has CDR1 MNHEY and CDR2 SMNVEV (reference sequence). The CDR3 is 14 amino acids. The V segment lost 2 bases and the J segment 4 bases; nucleotides outside the gene matches: 5.

CDR3 sequence: CAWSSGQGAMYEQYF. The CDR3 DNA reads TGTGCCTGGAGCTCCGGACAGGGGGCGATGTACGAGCAGTACTTC. The chain links TRBV30 to TRBJ2-7; TRBD1 agrees at 11 bases. The CDR3 is 15 amino acids. V lost 3 bases to trimming and J lost 4 bases; unmatched junction nucleotides: 8. Germline V gene data show CDR1 as GTSNPN and CDR2 as SVGIG (reference sequence).

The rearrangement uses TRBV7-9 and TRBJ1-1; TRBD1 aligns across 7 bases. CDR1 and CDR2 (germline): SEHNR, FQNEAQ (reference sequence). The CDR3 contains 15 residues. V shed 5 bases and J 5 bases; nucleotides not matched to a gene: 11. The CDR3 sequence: CASSEHQGGKTEAFF. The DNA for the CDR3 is TGTGCCAGCAGCGAACACCAGGGGGGTAAAACTGAAGCTTTCTTT.

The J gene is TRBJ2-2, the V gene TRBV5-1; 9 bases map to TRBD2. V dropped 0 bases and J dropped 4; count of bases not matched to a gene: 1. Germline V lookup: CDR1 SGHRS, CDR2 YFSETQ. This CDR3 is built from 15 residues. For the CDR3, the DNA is TGCGCCAGCAGCTTGGTTAGCGGGGGCACCGGGGAGCTGTTTTTT. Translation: CASSLVSGGTGELFF. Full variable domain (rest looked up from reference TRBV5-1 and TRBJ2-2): KAGVTQTPRYLIKTRGQQVTLSCSPISGHRSVSWYQQTPGQGLQFLFEYFSETQRNKGNFPGRFSGRQFSNSRSEMNVSTLELGDSALYLCASSLVSGGTGELFFGEGSRLTVL.

The CDR3 DNA reads TGTGCCAGCAGCAGACAGGGGCCCGGGGAGACCCAGTACTTC. Protein product: CASSRQGPGETQYF. J is TRBJ2-5 and V is TRBV11-3; 8 bases map to TRBD1. The trim removed 5 bases at V and 5 bases at J, leaving 7 bases unmatched. Per the germline V gene, CDR1 is SGHNT and CDR2 is YENEEA. This CDR3 spans 14 amino acids.

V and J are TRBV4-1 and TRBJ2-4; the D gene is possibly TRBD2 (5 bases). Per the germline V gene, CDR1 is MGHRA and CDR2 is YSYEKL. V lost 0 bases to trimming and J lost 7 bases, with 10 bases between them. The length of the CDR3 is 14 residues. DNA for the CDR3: TGCGCCAGCAGCCAAGAAGTGGGCGGGAACATTCAGTACTTC. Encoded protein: CASSQEVGGNIQYF.